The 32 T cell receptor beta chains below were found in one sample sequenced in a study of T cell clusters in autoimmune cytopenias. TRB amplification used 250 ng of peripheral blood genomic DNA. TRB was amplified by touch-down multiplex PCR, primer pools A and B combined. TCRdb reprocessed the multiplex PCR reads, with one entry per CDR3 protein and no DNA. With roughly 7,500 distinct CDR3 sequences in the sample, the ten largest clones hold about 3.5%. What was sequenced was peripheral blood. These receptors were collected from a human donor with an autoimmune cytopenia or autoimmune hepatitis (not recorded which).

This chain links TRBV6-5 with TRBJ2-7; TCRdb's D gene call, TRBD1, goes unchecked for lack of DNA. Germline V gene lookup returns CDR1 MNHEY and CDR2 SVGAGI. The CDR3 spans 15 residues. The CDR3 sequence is CASSSFDRGAYEQYF.

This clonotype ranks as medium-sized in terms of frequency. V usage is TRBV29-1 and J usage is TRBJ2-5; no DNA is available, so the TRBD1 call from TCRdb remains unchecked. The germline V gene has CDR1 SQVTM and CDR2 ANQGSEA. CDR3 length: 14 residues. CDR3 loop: CSVRGQTVGETQYF.

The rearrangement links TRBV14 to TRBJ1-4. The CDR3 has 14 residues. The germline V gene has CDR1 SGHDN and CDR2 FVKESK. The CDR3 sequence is CASSQGSPNEKLFF.

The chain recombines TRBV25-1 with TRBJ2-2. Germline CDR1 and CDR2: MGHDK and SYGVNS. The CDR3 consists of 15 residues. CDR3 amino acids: CASRSGTTNTGELFF.

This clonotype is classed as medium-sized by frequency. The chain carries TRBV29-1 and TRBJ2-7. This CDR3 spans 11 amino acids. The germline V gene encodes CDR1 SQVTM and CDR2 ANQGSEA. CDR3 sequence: CSVVAELGRYF.

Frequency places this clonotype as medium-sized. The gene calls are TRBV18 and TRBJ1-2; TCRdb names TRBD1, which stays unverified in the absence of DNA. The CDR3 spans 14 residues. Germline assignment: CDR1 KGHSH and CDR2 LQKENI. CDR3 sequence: CASSPDRGSSGYTF.

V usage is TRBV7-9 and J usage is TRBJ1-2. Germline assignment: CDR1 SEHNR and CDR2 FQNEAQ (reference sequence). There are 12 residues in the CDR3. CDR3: CASSTANYGYTF.

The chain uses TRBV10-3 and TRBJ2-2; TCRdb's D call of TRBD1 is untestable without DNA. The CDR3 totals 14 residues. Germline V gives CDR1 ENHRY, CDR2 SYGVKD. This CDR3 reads CAITGTGGSGELFF.

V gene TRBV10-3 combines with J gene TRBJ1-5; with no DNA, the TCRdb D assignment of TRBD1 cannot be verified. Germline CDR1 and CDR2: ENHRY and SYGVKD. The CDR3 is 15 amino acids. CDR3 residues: CAISDPDRGNQPQHF.

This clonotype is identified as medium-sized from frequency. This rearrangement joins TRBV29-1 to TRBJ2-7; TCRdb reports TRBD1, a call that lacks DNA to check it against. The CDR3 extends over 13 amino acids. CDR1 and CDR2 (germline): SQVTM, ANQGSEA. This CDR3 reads CSGGDGSAYEQYF.

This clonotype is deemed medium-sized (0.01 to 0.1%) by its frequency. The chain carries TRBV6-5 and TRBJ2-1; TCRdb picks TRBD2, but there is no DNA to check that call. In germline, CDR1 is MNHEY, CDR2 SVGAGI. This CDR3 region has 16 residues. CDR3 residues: CASSYISGGAYNEQFF.

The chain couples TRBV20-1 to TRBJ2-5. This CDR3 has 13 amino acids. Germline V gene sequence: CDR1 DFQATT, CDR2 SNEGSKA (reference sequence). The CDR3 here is CSARDEKGETQYF.

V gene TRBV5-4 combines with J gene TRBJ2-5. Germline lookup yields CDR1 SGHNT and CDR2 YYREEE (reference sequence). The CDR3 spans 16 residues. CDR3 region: CASSTRRTEIQETQYF.

CDR3 protein: CASSLAADQETQYF. The chain carries TRBV5-5 and TRBJ2-5. This CDR3 region has 14 residues. Per the germline V gene, CDR1 is SGHKS and CDR2 is YYEKEE (reference sequence).

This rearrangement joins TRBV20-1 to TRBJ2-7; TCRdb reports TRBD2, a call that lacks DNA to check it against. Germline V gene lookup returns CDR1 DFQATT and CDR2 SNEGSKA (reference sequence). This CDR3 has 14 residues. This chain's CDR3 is CSAPRLAEGYEQYF.

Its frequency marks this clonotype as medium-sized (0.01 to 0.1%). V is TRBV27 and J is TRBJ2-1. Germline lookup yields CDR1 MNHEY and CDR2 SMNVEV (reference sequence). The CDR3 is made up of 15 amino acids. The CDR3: CASSGQEIYYNEQFF.

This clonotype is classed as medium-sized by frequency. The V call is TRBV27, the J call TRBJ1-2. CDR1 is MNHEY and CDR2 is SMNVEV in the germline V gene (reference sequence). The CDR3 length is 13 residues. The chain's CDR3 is CASSLKANYGYTF.

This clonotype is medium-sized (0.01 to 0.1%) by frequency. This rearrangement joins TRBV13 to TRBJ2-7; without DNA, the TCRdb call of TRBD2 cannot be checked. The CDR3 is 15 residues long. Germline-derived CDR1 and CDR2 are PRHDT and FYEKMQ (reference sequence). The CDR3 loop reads CASSQTSGGPYEQYF.

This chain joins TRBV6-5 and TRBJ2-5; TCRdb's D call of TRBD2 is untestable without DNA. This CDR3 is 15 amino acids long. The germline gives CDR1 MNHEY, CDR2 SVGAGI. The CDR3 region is CASIQPLGSSYEQYF.

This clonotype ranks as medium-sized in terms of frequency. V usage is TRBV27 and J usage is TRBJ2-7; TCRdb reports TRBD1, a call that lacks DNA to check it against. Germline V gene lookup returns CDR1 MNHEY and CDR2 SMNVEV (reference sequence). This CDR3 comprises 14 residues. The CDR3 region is CASMRQGASYEQYF.

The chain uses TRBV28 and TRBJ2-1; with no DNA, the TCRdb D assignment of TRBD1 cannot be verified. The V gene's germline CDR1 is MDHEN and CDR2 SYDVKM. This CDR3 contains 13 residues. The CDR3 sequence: CASSRAVPNEQFF.

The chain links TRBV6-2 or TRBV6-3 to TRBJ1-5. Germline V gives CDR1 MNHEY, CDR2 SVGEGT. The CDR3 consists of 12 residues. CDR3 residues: CASSPQNQPQHF.

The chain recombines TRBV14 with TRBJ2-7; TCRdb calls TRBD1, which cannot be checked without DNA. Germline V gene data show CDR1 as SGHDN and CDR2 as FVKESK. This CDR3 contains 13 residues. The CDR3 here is CASSQGQGDEQYF.

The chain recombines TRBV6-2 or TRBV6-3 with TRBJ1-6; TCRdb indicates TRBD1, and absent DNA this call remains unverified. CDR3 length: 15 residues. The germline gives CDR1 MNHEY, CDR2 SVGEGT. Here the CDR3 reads CASSKPTGGNSPLHF.

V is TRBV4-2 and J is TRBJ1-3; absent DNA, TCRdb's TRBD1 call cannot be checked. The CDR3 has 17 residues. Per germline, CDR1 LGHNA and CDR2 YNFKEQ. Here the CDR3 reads CASSQDMQGARGNTIYF.

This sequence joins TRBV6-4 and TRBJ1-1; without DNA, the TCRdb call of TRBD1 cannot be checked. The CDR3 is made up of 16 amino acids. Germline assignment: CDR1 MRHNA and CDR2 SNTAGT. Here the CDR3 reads CASSFSGRGMNTEAFF.

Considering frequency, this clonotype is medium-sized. CDR3 sequence reads: CASSRGLNSNQPQHF. The chain has TRBV19 and TRBJ1-5. The CDR3 consists of 15 residues. From germline, CDR1 is LNHDA and CDR2 SQIVND (reference sequence).

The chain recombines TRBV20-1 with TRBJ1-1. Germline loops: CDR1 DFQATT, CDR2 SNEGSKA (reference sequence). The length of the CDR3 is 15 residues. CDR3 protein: CSARSLGVGNTEAFF.

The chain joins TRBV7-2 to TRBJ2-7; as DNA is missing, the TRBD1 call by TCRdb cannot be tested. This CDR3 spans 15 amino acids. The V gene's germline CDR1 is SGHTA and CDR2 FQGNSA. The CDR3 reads CASSSRTGRNYEQYF.

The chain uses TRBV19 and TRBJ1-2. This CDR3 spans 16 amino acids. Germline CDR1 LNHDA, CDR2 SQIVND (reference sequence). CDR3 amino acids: CASSIVWASRNYGYTF.

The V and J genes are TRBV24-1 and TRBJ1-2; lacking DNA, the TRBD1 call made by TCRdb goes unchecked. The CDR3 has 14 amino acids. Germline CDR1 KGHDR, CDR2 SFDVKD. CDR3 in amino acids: CATSGLRDSHGYTF.

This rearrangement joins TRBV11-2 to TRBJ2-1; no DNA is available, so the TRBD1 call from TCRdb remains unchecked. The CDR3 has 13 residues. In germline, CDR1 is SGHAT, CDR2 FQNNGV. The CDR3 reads CASSLGRYNEQFF.